Given below is one T cell receptor (beta chain) in context. The entry originates in a study of blood T cell repertoires in COVID-19. Study-wide context: Donors in the United States, Italy and Spain gave samples during acute or convalescent COVID-19. PBMCs, B-cell-depleted T cells, or T cells provided the cDNA or gDNA that made up the material.

With V trimmed by 10 bases and J by 5 bases, 6 bases remained unmatched. This CDR3 region has 13 residues. Authors' data handling: Amplification from reference gene primers served as the basis for estimated nucleated cell counts. Profiled with immunoSEQ multiplex PCR; TCRdb holds only in-frame clones, not every one. From that table come the V and J calls and clone size; the DNA was used to work out D and trimming. The sample includes roughly 100,000 clones, around 93% of them seen just once. The sequenced sample was peripheral blood. This chain links TRBV12-3 or TRBV12-4 with TRBJ2-3; 10 nucleotides agree with TRBD2. This clonotype was sampled from a human donor with active COVID-19. The donor label of this sample is uncertain. The CDR3 DNA follows: TGTGCCACCCTAGCGGGGGTGGAAGATACGCAGTATTTT. Translated: CATLAGVEDTQYF.